This record covers a single T cell receptor beta chain. Its ends do not fully match the called genes, so a read error is possible. CDR3 and TCR beta VDJ profiling relied on genomic DNA as the template. TCRdb reprocessed the reads with MiXCR, giving one entry per CDR3 protein. The repertoire holds hundreds of thousands of distinct CDR3 sequences, with approximately 82% as singletons. This sample was included in a study of CD8+CD57+ T cells in acquired aplastic anemia. Before being chosen for sequencing, patients had shown CD8+CD57+ cell expansion by flow cytometry. This CDR3 has 15 residues. The germline V gene encodes CDR1 SNHLY and CDR2 FYNNEI.

This clonotype was obtained from a human donor with aplastic anemia. V usage is TRBV2 and J usage is TRBJ2-2; no definite D call. The material sequenced was sorted CD4+, CD8+, or CD8+CD57+ T cells (not recorded which) from PBMCs. CDR3 sequence (DNA): TGTGCCAGCAGCCACGAGAGCACAGAGACGCAGTATCTGTTCTTT. Its translation: CASSHESTETQYLFF.